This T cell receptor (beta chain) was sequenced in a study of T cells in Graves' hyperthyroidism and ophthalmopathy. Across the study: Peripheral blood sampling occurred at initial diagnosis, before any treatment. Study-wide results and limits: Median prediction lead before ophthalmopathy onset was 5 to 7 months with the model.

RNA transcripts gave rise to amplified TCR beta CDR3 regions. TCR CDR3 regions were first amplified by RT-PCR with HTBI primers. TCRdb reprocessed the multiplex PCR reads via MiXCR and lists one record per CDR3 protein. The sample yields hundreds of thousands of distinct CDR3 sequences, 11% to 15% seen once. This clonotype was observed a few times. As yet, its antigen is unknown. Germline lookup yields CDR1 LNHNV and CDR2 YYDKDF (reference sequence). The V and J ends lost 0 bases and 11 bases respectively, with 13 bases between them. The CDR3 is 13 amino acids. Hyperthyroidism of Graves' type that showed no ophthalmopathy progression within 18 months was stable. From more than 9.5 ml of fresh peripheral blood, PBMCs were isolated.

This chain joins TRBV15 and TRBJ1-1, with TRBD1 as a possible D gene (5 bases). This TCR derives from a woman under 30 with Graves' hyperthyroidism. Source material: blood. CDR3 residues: CATSRERLGAAFF. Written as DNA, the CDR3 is TGTGCCACCAGCAGAGAACGATTAGGGGCCGCTTTCTTT. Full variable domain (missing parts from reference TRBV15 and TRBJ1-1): DAMVIQNPRYQVTQFGKPVTLSCSQTLNHNVMYWYQQKSSQAPKLLFHYYDKDFNNEADTPDNFQSRRPNTSFCFLDIRSPGLGDTAMYLCATSRERLGAAFFGQGTRLTVV.